These T cell receptor beta chains were read from a single sample in a study of T cell responses to AZD1222 COVID-19 vaccine. The method was immunoSEQ multiplex PCR; TCRdb's version includes in-frame clones alone and lacks a portion of them. The sample holds 90,000 to 100,000 clones; 70% to 90% are singletons and the top ten take around 3.2%. The specimen comprised peripheral blood, sampled on day 0 of AZD1222 vaccination. These receptors all come from an adult in good health. Each CDR3 is given with its conserved first and last residue.

v_call	j_call	cdr3_aa
TRBV5-1	TRBJ2-3	CASSDPGSTDTQYF
TRBV6-6	TRBJ1-3	CASRPTGTGNTIYF
TRBV2	TRBJ1-5	CASVRGGSQPQHF
TRBV11-2	TRBJ2-6	CASSLGRGGGEANVLTF
TRBV6-5	TRBJ2-5	CASSPGQGSAQYF
TRBV3-1/TRBV3-2	TRBJ2-1	CASSQAGNEQFF
TRBV27	TRBJ1-5	CASSSSQGGGNQPQHF
TRBV6-5	TRBJ2-2	CASNDRGRAGELFF
TRBV10-3	TRBJ2-3	CAISEGGAADTQYF
TRBV2	TRBJ1-5	CASSDREVGRNQPQHF
TRBV19	TRBJ1-2	CASTPLFSRTGEDYGYTF
TRBV6-5	TRBJ2-5	CASSGQTGETQYF
TRBV2	TRBJ2-5	CASSPRRGAQETQYF
TRBV10-3	TRBJ1-1	CAIKGRDTEAFF
TRBV7-2	TRBJ2-1	CASSLATLSYNEQFF
TRBV6-2/TRBV6-3	TRBJ1-6	CASSLTQGPLHF
TRBV27	TRBJ2-1	CASSWGSWTNEQFF
TRBV4-3	TRBJ2-2	CASSQVLAGAGELFF
TRBV13	TRBJ2-3	CASSLYTPLGAGSTDTQYF
TRBV27	TRBJ1-2	CASSLSGLRTLNYGYTF
TRBV12-3/TRBV12-4	TRBJ1-1	CASSGTGKAFF
TRBV18	TRBJ1-6	CASSGQGSPLHF
TRBV7-2	TRBJ2-2	CASSLRPGKIYTGELFF
TRBV5-6	TRBJ2-3	CASSSPGAGFAQYF
TRBV7-9	TRBJ1-2	CASSFGSRGRGVYGYTF
TRBV6-5	TRBJ1-1	CASSQTTGLNTEAFF
TRBV15	TRBJ2-1	CATSRDSGTSGYNEQFF
TRBV15	TRBJ2-2	CATSRGNTGELFF
TRBV9	TRBJ1-2	CASSVGGQGAVGGYTF
TRBV6-6	TRBJ2-2	CASRIAGELFF
TRBV27	TRBJ1-4	CASRQVNEKLFF
TRBV2	TRBJ1-1	CASRRQGAGTEAFF
TRBV7-9	TRBJ1-4	CASSLGLIPGMGHEKLFF
TRBV19	TRBJ1-1	CASSRGLNTEAFF
TRBV25-1	TRBJ1-2	CASSPRAANYGYTF
TRBV9	TRBJ2-3	CASSVDVSLTDTQYF
TRBV18	TRBJ1-5	CASSPATGSANQPQHF
TRBV9	TRBJ2-2	CASSPRLAGGPGVTGELFF
TRBV27	TRBJ1-6	CATSAGWNSPLHF
TRBV19	TRBJ2-5	CASSLTSGVSGGETQYF
TRBV24-1	TRBJ2-1	CATSDLAGGSYNEQFF
TRBV6-5	TRBJ1-4	CASRDRGHEKLFF
TRBV4-1	TRBJ2-5	CASSPHGQETQYF
TRBV6-5	TRBJ1-5	CASSPRQGANQPQHF
TRBV27	TRBJ2-1	CASRSVPPNPSYNEQFF
TRBV2	TRBJ2-3	CASSRTSGTDTQYF
TRBV6-1	TRBJ2-2	CASSEGLQGAGGELFF
TRBV2	TRBJ1-1	CASRGQGNTEAFF
TRBV4-2	TRBJ1-2	CASSPNHSPFYTF
TRBV2	TRBJ1-5	CASRMTLNQPQHF
TRBV4-3	TRBJ1-2	CASSQDRDLYGYTF
TRBV24-1	TRBJ1-5	CATSDIGLDQPQHF
TRBV4-1	TRBJ1-5	CASSQEGGLGVQPQHF
TRBV6-1	TRBJ2-7	CASSEGGRGNYEQYF